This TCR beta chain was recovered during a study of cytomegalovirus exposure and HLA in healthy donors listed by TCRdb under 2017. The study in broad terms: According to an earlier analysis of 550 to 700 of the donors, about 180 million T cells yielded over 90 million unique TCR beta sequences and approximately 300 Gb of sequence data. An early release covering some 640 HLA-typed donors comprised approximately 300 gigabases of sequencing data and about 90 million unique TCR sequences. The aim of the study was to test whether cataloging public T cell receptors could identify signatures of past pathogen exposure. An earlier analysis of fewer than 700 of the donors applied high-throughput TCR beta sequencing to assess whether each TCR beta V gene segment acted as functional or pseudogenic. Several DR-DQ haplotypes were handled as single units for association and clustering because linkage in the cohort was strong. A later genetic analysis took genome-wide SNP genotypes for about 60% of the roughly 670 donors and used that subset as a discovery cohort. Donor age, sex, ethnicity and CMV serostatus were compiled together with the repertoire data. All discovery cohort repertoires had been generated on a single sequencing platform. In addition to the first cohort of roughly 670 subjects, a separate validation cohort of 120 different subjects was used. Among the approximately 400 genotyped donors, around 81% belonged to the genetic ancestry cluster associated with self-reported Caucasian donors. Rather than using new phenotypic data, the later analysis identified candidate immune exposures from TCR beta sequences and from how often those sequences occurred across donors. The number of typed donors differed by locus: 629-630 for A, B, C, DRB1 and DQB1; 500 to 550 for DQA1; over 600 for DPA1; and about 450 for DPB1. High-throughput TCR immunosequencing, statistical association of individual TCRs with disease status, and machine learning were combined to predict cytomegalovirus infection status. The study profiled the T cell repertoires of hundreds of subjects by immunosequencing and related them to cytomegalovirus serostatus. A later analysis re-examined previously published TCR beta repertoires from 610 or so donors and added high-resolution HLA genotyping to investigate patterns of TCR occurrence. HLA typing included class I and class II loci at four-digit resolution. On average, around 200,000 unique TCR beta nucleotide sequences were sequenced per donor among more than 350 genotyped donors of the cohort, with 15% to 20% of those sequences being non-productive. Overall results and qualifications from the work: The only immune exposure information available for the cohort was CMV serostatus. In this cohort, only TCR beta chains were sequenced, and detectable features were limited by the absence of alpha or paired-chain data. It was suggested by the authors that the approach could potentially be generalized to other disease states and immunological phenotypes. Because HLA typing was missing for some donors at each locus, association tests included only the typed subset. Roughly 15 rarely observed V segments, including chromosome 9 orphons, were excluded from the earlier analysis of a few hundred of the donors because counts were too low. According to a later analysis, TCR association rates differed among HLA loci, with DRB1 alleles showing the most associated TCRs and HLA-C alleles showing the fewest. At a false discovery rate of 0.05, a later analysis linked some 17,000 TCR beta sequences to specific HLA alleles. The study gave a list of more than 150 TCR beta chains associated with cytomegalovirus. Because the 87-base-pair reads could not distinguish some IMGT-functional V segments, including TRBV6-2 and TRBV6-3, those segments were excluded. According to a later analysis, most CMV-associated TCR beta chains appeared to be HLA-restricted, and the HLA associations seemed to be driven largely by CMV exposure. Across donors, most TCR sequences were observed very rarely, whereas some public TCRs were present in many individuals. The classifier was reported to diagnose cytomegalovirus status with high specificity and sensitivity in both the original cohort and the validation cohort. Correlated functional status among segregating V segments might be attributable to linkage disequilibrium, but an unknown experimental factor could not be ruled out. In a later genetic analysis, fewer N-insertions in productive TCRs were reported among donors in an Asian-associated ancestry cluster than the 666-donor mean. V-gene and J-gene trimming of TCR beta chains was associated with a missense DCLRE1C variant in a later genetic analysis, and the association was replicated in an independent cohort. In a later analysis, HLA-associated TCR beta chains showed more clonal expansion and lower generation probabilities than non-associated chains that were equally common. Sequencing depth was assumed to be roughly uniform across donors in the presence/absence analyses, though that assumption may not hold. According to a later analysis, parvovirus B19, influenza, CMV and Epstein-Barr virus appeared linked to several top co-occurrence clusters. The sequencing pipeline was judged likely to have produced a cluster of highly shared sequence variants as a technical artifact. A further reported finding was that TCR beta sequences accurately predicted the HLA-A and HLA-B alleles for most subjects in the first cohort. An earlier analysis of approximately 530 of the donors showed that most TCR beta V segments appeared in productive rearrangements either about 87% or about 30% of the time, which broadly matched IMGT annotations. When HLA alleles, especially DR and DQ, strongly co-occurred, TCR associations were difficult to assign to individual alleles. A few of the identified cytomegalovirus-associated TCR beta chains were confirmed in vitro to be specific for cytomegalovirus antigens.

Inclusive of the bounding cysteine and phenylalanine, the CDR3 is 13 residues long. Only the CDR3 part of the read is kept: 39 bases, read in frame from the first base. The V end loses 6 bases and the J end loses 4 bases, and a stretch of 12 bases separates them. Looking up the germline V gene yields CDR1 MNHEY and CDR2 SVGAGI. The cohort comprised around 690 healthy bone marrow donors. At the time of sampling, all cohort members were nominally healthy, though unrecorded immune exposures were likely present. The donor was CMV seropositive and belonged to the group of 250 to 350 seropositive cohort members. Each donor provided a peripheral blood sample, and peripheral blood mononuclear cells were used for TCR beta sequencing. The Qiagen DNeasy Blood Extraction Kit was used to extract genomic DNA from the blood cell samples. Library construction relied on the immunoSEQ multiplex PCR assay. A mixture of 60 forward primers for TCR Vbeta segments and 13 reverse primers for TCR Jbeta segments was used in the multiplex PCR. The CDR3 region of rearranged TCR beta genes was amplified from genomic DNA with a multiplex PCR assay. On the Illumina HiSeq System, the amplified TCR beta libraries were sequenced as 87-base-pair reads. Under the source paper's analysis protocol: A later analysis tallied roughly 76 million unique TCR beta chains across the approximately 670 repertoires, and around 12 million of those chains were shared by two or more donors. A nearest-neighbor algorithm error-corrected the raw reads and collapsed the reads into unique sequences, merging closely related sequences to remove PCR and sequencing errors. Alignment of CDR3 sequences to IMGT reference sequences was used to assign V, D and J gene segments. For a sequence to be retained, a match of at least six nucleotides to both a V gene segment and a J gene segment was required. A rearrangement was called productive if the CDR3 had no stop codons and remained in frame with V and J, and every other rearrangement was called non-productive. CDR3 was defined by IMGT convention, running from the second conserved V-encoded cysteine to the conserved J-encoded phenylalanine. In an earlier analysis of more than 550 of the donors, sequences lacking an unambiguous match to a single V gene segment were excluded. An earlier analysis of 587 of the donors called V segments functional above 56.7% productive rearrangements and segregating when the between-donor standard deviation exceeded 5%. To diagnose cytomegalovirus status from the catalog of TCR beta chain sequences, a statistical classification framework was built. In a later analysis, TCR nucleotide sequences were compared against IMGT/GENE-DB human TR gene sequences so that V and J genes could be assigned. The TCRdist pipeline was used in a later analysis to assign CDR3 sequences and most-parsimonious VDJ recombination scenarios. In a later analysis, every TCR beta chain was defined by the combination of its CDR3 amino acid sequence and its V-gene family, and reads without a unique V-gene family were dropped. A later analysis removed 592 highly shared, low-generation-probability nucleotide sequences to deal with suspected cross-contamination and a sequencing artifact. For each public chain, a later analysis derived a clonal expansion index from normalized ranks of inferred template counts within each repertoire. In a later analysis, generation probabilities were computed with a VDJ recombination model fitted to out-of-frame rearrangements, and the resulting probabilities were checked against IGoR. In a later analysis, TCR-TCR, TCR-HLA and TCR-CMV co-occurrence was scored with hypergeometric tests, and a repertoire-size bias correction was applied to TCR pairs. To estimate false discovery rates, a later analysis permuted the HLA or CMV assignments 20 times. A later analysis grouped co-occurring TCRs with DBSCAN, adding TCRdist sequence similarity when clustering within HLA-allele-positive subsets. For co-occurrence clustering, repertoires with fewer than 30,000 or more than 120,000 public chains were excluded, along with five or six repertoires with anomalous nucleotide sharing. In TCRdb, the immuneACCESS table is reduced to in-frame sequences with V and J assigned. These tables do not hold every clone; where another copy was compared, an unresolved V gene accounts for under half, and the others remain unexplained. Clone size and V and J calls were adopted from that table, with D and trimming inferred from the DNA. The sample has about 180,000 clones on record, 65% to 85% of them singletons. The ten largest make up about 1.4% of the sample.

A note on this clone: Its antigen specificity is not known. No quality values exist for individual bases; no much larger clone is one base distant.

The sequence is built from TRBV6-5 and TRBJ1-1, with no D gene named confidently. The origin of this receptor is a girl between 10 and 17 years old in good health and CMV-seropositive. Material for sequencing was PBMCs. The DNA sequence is TGTGCCAGCAGGCGGGTCCGGGGCACTGAAGCTTTCTTT. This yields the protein CASRRVRGTEAFF.